This T cell receptor beta chain was captured in a study of cytomegalovirus exposure and HLA in healthy donors. The PCR made use of 60 Vbeta and 13 Jbeta primers. The data were produced by immunoSEQ multiplex PCR, yet TCRdb's version contains in-frame clones alone and is incomplete. The table includes over 250,000 clones, roughly 85% detected once. This sequence originates from a middle-aged man in good health and CMV-seropositive. Sequenced material: PBMCs.

The CDR3, as DNA: TGTGCCAGCAGCTTGAACGGGAGGGACTACGAGCAGTACTTC. Translation gives CASSLNGRDYEQYF. The chain combines TRBV7-8 with TRBJ2-7; 8 bases map to TRBD2. V lost 3 bases to trimming and J lost 3 bases; unmatched junction nucleotides: 4. CDR3 length equals 14 residues. Germline CDR1 and CDR2: SGHVS and FQNEAQ.